This T cell receptor (beta chain) was captured in a study of blood T cells in healthy people across ages. This clonotype has a count of ten or more. This CDR3 is 17 amino acids long. CDR1 is PRHDT and CDR2 is FYEKMQ in the germline V gene (reference sequence). V was trimmed by 3 bases and J by 9 bases, leaving 24 bases between them. A second PCR of about 6 to 12 cycles used a sample-barcoded 5' primer and a J-beta primer mix. One entry per CDR3 protein results from TCRdb running MiXCR on the 5' RACE reads. This table has 1.6 million or so distinct CDR3 sequences, roughly 32% appearing once. This chain uses TRBV13 with TRBJ2-1; D perhaps matches TRBD2 (6 bases). What was sequenced was blood. This sequence was found in a woman in her thirties in good health. CDR3 residues: CASSFRTIDGNDGEQFF. CDR3 in DNA: TGTGCCAGCAGCTTCCGGACTATAGATGGTAATGATGGTGAGCAGTTCTTC.